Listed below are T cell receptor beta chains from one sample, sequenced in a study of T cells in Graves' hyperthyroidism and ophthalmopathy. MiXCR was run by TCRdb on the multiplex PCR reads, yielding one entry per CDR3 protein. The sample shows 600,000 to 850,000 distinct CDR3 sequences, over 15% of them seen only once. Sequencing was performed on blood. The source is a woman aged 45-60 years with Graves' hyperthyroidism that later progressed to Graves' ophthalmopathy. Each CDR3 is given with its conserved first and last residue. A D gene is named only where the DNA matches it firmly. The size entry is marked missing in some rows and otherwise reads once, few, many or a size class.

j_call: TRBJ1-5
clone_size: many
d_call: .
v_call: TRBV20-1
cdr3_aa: CSARDRRTVEPQHF
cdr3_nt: TGCAGTGCTAGAGATCGCAGGACAGTGGAGCCCCAGCATTTT

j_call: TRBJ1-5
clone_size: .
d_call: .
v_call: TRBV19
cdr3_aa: CASSILRRPLGPYSNQPQHF
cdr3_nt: TGTGCCAGTAGTATCCTAAGGCGCCCGTTAGGGCCATATAGCAATCAGCCCCAGCATTTT

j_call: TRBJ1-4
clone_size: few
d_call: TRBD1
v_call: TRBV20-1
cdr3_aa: CSARGETGTREKLFF
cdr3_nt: TGCAGTGCTAGAGGGGAGACAGGGACCCGAGAAAAACTGTTTTTT

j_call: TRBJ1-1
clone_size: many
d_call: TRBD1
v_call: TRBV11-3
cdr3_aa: CASSFGQGATAFF
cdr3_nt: TGTGCCAGCAGCTTCGGACAGGGGGCGACGGCTTTCTTT

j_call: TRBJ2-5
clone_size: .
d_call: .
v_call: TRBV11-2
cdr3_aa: CASSLGRAEQETQYF
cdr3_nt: TGTGCCAGCAGCTTAGGCCGCGCGGAGCAAGAGACCCAGTACTTC

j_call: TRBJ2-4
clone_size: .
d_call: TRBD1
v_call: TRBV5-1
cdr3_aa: CASSLSVRQGNGIQYF
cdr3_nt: TGCGCCAGCAGCTTGTCCGTTCGACAGGGTAACGGCATTCAGTACTTC

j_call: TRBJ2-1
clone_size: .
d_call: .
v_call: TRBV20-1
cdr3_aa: CSAKRPGSASNEQFF
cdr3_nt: TGCAGTGCTAAAAGACCGGGTAGCGCGAGCAATGAGCAGTTCTTC

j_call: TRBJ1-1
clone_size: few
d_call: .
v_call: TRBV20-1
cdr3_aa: CSARDSLQPEAFF
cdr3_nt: TGCAGTGCCCGGGACTCTCTCCAACCTGAAGCTTTCTTT

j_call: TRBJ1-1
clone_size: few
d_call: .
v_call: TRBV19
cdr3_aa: CASSIPVPDTEAFF
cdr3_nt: TGTGCCAGTAGTATCCCAGTCCCTGACACTGAAGCTTTCTTT

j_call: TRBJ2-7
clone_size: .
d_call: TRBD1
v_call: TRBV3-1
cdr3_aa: CASSHPTGGVYEQYF
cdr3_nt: TGTGCCAGCAGCCATCCGACAGGGGGAGTCTACGAGCAGTACTTC

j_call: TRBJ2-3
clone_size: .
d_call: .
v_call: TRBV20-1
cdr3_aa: CSASPEHTQYF
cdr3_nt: TGCAGTGCTAGCCCCGAGCATACGCAGTATTTT

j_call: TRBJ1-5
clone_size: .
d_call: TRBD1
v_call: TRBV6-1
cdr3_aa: CAGSKYRDRGQPQHF
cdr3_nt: TGTGCCGGCAGTAAATACCGGGACAGGGGTCAGCCCCAGCATTTT

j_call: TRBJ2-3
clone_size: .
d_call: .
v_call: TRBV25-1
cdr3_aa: CASSELRGVSDTQYF
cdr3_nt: TGTGCCAGCAGTGAACTACGGGGAGTATCGGATACGCAGTATTTT

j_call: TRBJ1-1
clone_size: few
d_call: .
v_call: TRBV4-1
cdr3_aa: CASSHDGRTNTEAFF
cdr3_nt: TGCGCCAGCAGCCATGACGGACGGACGAACACTGAAGCTTTCTTT

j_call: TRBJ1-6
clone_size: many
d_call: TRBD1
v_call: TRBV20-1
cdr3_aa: CSARPPGGGNSPLHF
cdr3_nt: TGCAGTGCTAGACCTCCAGGGGGTGGCAATTCACCCCTCCACTTT

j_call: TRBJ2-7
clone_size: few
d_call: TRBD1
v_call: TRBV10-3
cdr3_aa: CAISDKQGVEQYF
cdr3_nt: TGTGCCATCAGTGATAAACAGGGGGTCGAGCAGTACTTC

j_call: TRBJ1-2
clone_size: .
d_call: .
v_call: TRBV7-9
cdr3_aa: CASSLAETPNGYTF
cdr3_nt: TGTGCCAGCAGCTTAGCAGAAACGCCAAATGGCTACACCTTC

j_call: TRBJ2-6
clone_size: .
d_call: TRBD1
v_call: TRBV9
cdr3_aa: CASSDDRGSLSGANVLTF
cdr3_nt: TGTGCCAGCAGCGACGACAGGGGATCTCTGTCTGGGGCCAACGTCCTGACTTTC

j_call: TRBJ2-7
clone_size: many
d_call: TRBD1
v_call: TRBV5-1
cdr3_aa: CASCLGNRGSYEQYF
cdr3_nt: TGCGCCAGCTGCCTGGGGAACAGGGGCTCCTACGAGCAGTACTTC

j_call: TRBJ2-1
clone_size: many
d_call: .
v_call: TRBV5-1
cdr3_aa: CASSLAVHSSYNEQFF
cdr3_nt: TGCGCCAGCAGCTTGGCCGTACATAGCTCCTACAATGAGCAGTTCTTC

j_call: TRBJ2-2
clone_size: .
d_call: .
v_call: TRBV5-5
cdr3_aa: CASSFSWGNTGELFF
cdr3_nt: TGTGCCAGCAGCTTTTCATGGGGAAACACCGGGGAGCTGTTTTTT

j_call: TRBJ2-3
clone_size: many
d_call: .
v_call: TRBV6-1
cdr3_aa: CASSRGERTTGTDTQYF
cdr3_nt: TGTGCCAGCAGCAGGGGTGAAAGGACTACGGGCACAGATACGCAGTATTTT

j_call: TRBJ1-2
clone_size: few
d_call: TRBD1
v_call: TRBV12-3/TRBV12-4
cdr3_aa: CASSLWTGGNGYGYTF
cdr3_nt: TGTGCCAGCAGTTTGTGGACAGGGGGCAACGGCTATGGCTACACCTTC

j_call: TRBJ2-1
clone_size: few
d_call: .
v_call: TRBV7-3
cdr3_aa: CASSPSTGRGAEQFF
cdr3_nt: TGTGCCAGCAGCCCATCTACGGGTCGAGGGGCTGAGCAGTTCTTC